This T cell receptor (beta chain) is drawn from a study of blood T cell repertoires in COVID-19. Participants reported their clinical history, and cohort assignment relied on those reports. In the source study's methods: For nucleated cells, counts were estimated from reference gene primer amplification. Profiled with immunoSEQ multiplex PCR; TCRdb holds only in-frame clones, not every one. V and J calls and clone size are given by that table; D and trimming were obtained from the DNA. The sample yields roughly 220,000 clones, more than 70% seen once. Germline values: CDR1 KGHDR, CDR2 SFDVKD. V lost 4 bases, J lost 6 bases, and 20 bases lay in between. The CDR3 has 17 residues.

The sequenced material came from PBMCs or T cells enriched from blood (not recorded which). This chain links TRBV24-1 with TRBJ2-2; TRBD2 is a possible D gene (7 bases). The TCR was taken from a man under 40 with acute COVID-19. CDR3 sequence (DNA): TGTGCCACCAGTGACCAGGCTTTGGGGGGGCTGGCCGGGGAGCTGTTTTTT. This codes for CATSDQALGGLAGELFF.